This T cell receptor (beta chain) came from a study of shared T cell receptors in the human thymus. Using immunoSEQ multiplex PCR, the repertoire was profiled, and TCRdb retains in-frame clones only, with some absent. The sample contains roughly 500,000 clones, 75% to 85% of which appear only once. Trimming at V came to 2 bases and at J to 9 bases, leaving 12 bases not matched to a gene. Germline CDR1 LGHNA, CDR2 YNFKEQ. This CDR3 is 15 amino acids long. This same sample was also taken into another study, of human thymus T cells. Per that paper: Overlap was high between thymic repertoires from unrelated individuals, as reported in related research.

The receptor comes from a boy younger than two with a congenital heart defect. Sequenced sample: thymocytes. The V call is TRBV4-2, the J call TRBJ2-7, with 8 bases aligning to TRBD2. CDR3 nucleotide sequence: TGTGCCAGCAGCCAAACGAGCGGTCGGGGGGGGCGGCAGTACTTC. Translating gives CASSQTSGRGGRQYF.